The rows below give T cell receptor beta chains drawn from one sample of a study of cytomegalovirus exposure and HLA in healthy donors. The protocol was immunoSEQ multiplex PCR, while the TCRdb copy is restricted to in-frame clones and leaves out a portion. The sample consists of about 140,000 clones, around 77% of them appearing once. Source material: PBMCs. The receptors derive from a man aged 25-45 years in good health. The CDR3 runs from the conserved cysteine through the conserved F or W. D genes are given only for firm matches. Size tells how often a clone was seen (once, few, many) or the class of an expanded clone, and some rows leave it out.

D gene	clone size	V gene	J gene	CDR3 protein	CDR3 DNA
TRBD1	.	TRBV27	TRBJ1-5	CASRPGTGYRQPQHF	TGTGCCAGCAGGCCCGGGACAGGGTATCGGCAGCCCCAGCATTTT
.	medium-sized	TRBV2	TRBJ2-5	CASSSETQYF	TGTGCCAGCAGCTCAGAGACCCAGTACTTC
.	few	TRBV5-1	TRBJ2-1	CASSLEQPPYNEQFF	TGCGCCAGCAGCTTGGAACAGCCCCCCTACAATGAGCAGTTCTTC
TRBD1	.	TRBV19	TRBJ2-2	CASQPSPGQVTGELFF	TGTGCCAGTCAACCCTCCCCGGGACAGGTCACCGGGGAGCTGTTTTTT
TRBD2	.	TRBV15	TRBJ2-2	CATSRDGRATGELFF	TGTGCCACCAGCAGAGACGGGAGGGCCACCGGGGAGCTGTTTTTT
.	.	TRBV5-5	TRBJ2-7	CASSPRGGGEYEQYF	TGTGCCAGCAGCCCTCGGGGAGGGGGTGAATACGAGCAGTACTTC
.	.	TRBV2	TRBJ2-7	CASSDLIQGPEQYF	TGTGCCAGCAGCGACCTAATTCAGGGCCCAGAGCAGTACTTC
TRBD2	.	TRBV28	TRBJ2-1	CASSPGLAGPLEQFF	TGTGCCAGCAGTCCAGGACTAGCGGGACCCCTTGAGCAGTTCTTC
.	.	TRBV6-5	TRBJ2-1	CASSSGGLEGGYEQFF	TGTGCCAGCAGTTCCGGCGGCCTTGAGGGAGGATATGAGCAGTTCTTC
TRBD1	.	TRBV7-9	TRBJ2-4	CASSLGQGRHIQYF	TGTGCCAGCAGCCTAGGACAGGGTAGGCACATTCAGTACTTC
TRBD2	.	TRBV25-1	TRBJ2-1	CASSQGLGGLASNEQFF	TGTGCCAGCAGTCAGGGGTTGGGGGGACTAGCGAGCAATGAGCAGTTCTTC
TRBD2	.	TRBV7-2	TRBJ2-1	CASSPPTSGSGNEQFF	TGTGCCAGCAGCCCACCGACTAGCGGGTCGGGCAATGAGCAGTTCTTC
.	.	TRBV7-9	TRBJ2-1	CASSLWRDFSYNEQFF	TGTGCCAGCAGCTTATGGAGGGACTTCTCCTACAATGAGCAGTTCTTC
TRBD2	.	TRBV18	TRBJ2-1	CASSPTSGRGRTYNEQFF	TGTGCCAGCTCTCCAACTAGCGGGAGGGGGCGGACATACAATGAGCAGTTCTTC
.	.	TRBV18	TRBJ2-5	CASSPLQGTQETQYF	TGTGCCAGCTCACCGCTTCAGGGGACCCAAGAGACCCAGTACTTC
.	few	TRBV2	TRBJ2-7	CASSDPKALRGYEQYF	TGTGCCAGCAGTGACCCCAAAGCCCTACGGGGCTACGAGCAGTACTTC
.	few	TRBV7-9	TRBJ2-7	CASSLSPGSSSYEQYF	TGTGCCAGCAGCCTTTCGCCCGGGAGTTCCTCCTACGAGCAGTACTTC
TRBD1	.	TRBV11-2	TRBJ2-7	CASSPRDSSYEQYF	TGTGCCAGCAGCCCCCGGGACAGCTCCTACGAGCAGTACTTC
.	.	TRBV6-6	TRBJ2-7	CASSQVAGVAYEQYF	TGTGCCAGCAGCCAGGTGGCAGGGGTTGCCTACGAGCAGTACTTC
TRBD2	.	TRBV2	TRBJ2-5	CASRVAGVETQYF	TGTGCCAGCAGGGTAGCGGGAGTCGAGACCCAGTACTTC
TRBD2	.	TRBV7-8	TRBJ2-7	CASSHSRLAGDFSYEQYF	TGTGCCAGCAGCCATTCCCGACTAGCGGGGGATTTCTCCTACGAGCAGTACTTC
TRBD2	.	TRBV6-5	TRBJ2-1	CASTYGGGGTNEQFF	TGTGCCAGCACCTACGGTGGGGGGGGGACCAATGAGCAGTTCTTC
.	.	TRBV6-5	TRBJ2-3	CASSYLGAPDTQYF	TGTGCCAGCAGTTACCTAGGGGCCCCAGATACGCAGTATTTT
TRBD2	.	TRBV7-9	TRBJ2-5	CASSLWWGGSETQYF	TGTGCCAGCAGCTTATGGTGGGGGGGGTCGGAGACCCAGTACTTC
.	once	TRBV27	TRBJ1-5	CASSSMGPGNQPQHF	TGTGCCAGCAGTTCCATGGGCCCTGGTAATCAGCCCCAGCATTTT
.	.	TRBV27	TRBJ2-7	CASSLSGGEQYF	TGTGCCAGCAGTTTATCCGGAGGGGAGCAGTACTTC
.	.	TRBV6-5	TRBJ1-2	CASSQGYGYTF	TGTGCCAGCAGTCAGGGATATGGCTACACCTTC
.	.	TRBV7-3	TRBJ2-1	CASSLIGSSYNEQFF	TGTGCCAGCAGCTTAATCGGGAGTTCCTACAATGAGCAGTTCTTC
TRBD1	.	TRBV5-4	TRBJ1-1	CASSAGGYTEAFF	TGTGCCAGCAGTGCAGGGGGCTACACTGAAGCTTTCTTT
TRBD2	.	TRBV7-9	TRBJ2-1	CASSGTTSGRANEQFF	TGTGCCAGCAGCGGAACGACTAGCGGGAGGGCGAATGAGCAGTTCTTC
.	.	TRBV11-3	TRBJ2-1	CASSLDSRNEQFF	TGTGCCAGCAGCTTAGATAGCCGCAATGAGCAGTTCTTC
TRBD1	.	TRBV29-1	TRBJ2-4	CSAIDRGGDIQYF	TGCAGCGCAATTGACAGGGGGGGGGACATTCAGTACTTC
.	.	TRBV9	TRBJ2-2	CASSPWEQPGELFF	TGTGCCAGCAGCCCCTGGGAGCAGCCCGGGGAGCTGTTTTTT
TRBD1	.	TRBV11-3	TRBJ2-6	CASSLRSQGALSGANVLTF	TGTGCCAGCAGCTTGAGGTCGCAGGGGGCCCTCTCTGGGGCCAACGTCCTGACTTTC
.	.	TRBV6-4	TRBJ2-1	CASSDSIEGNNEQFF	TGTGCCAGCAGTGACTCAATCGAGGGAAACAATGAGCAGTTCTTC
.	.	TRBV7-6	TRBJ1-5	CASSLGVTENQPQHF	TGTGCCAGCAGCTTAGGCGTTACAGAAAATCAGCCCCAGCATTTT
.	.	TRBV9	TRBJ2-1	CASSAGDEQFF	TGTGCCAGCAGCGCGGGAGATGAGCAGTTCTTC
TRBD1	.	TRBV7-9	TRBJ1-4	CSSSIRQGSAEKLFF	TGTTCCAGCAGCATCCGACAGGGCTCGGCTGAAAAACTGTTTTTT
TRBD2	few	TRBV29-1	TRBJ2-3	CSVEVITSGSRMSTDTQYF	TGCAGCGTTGAAGTTATCACTAGCGGGAGTCGAATGAGCACAGATACGCAGTATTTT
.	few	TRBV29-1	TRBJ2-1	CSVLPPGLSPFF	TGCAGCGTCCTACCCCCGGGACTTAGTCCGTTCTTC
TRBD2	few	TRBV6-5	TRBJ2-2	CASSYLREWAGELFF	TGTGCCAGCAGTTACCTGCGGGAGTGGGCCGGGGAGCTGTTTTTT
.	.	TRBV19	TRBJ2-7	CASSIVPGNYEQYF	TGTGCCAGTAGTATAGTCCCAGGGAACTACGAGCAGTACTTC
TRBD1	.	TRBV11-2	TRBJ1-1	CASRPSWTGITEAFF	TGTGCCAGCAGACCATCCTGGACAGGGATCACTGAAGCTTTCTTT
.	.	TRBV30	TRBJ1-2	CAWTVRGSWSYGYTF	TGTGCCTGGACGGTTAGGGGGAGTTGGAGCTATGGCTACACCTTC
TRBD1	few	TRBV27	TRBJ2-1	CASSLATGIYNEQFF	TGTGCCAGCAGTTTAGCGACAGGGATCTACAATGAGCAGTTCTTC
.	once	TRBV15	TRBJ2-7	CATSADSPYEQYF	TGTGCCACCAGCGCAGACAGCCCCTACGAGCAGTACTTC
.	.	TRBV5-6	TRBJ1-1	CASSWRRGSRAFF	TGTGCCAGCAGCTGGCGACGGGGGTCGAGAGCTTTCTTT
TRBD1	.	TRBV28	TRBJ1-1	CASSPMDRRGTEAFF	TGTGCCAGCAGTCCCATGGACAGGAGGGGAACTGAAGCTTTCTTT